The rows below give T cell receptor beta chains drawn from one sample of a study of lymphopenia after photon versus proton radiotherapy. Method: immunoSEQ multiplex PCR; TCRdb's copy keeps in-frame clones and lacks some. This sample yields 52,000 or so clones, of which roughly nine tenths are seen a single time; roughly 18% belongs to the top ten. The sequencing here drew on peripheral blood, taken from a patient treated with photon-based radiotherapy. The source is a woman between 40 and 55 years old with cholangiocarcinoma. Each CDR3 is given with its conserved first and last residue. A D gene is named only where the DNA matches it firmly. Only some rows state a clone size, as once, few, many or a class for expanded clones.

V	J	size	D	CDR3	DNA
TRBV4-1	TRBJ1-1	.	TRBD1	CASSQFARGQVRDTEAFF	TGCGCCAGCAGCCAGTTTGCCAGGGGGCAAGTTCGGGACACTGAAGCTTTCTTT
TRBV7-3	TRBJ2-5	once	.	CASSWDEETQYF	TGTGCCAGCAGCTGGGATGAAGAGACCCAGTACTTC
TRBV10-3	TRBJ1-5	.	TRBD1	CAATGIRDQPQHF	TGTGCCGCGACAGGGATTAGAGATCAGCCCCAGCATTTT
TRBV29-1	TRBJ1-2	few	.	CSVEGDNYGYTF	TGCAGCGTTGAGGGGGATAACTATGGCTACACCTTC
TRBV19	TRBJ1-1	.	TRBD1	CASSIRDRGRAEAFF	TGTGCCAGTAGTATTCGGGACAGAGGGCGGGCTGAAGCTTTCTTT
TRBV30	TRBJ1-1	.	.	CAWSVRAGYGTEAFF	TGTGCCTGGAGTGTACGTGCGGGGTACGGGACTGAAGCTTTCTTT
TRBV7-9	TRBJ1-2	few	.	CASSPPTARNYGYTF	TGTGCCAGCAGCCCGCCGACGGCGAGAAACTATGGCTACACCTTC
TRBV10-3	TRBJ1-3	.	.	CAISESRREARNTIYF	TGTGCCATCAGTGAGTCCCGGAGGGAGGCCCGAAACACCATATATTTT
TRBV6-5	TRBJ1-1	.	.	CASISIGGLNTEAFF	TGTGCCAGCATTTCCATCGGGGGACTTAACACTGAAGCTTTCTTT
TRBV10-1	TRBJ1-2	.	.	CASSPDTNYGYTF	TGCGCCAGCAGCCCCGACACTAACTATGGCTACACCTTC
TRBV5-4	TRBJ1-5	.	.	CASSLAGSGNQPQHF	TGTGCCAGCAGCTTGGCTGGGTCGGGCAATCAGCCCCAGCATTTT
TRBV10-2	TRBJ2-1	.	.	CASRGAGNPEFF	TGCGCCAGCCGGGGGGCGGGAAACCCCGAGTTCTTC
TRBV7-2	TRBJ2-1	.	TRBD1	CASSRDRAAGEQFF	TGTGCCAGCAGCCGGGACAGGGCTGCCGGTGAGCAGTTCTTC
TRBV20-1	TRBJ2-5	.	.	CSAPGRETQYF	TGCAGTGCCCCCGGAAGGGAGACCCAGTACTTC
TRBV6-4	TRBJ1-5	.	.	CASSTRANQPQHF	TGTGCCAGCAGTACCAGGGCTAATCAGCCCCAGCATTTT
TRBV5-1	TRBJ2-7	.	.	CASSLGLSSFSSYEQYF	TGCGCCAGCAGCTTGGGACTGTCCTCGTTCAGCTCCTACGAGCAGTACTTC
TRBV7-2	TRBJ2-7	.	.	CASSLGAAYSYEQYF	TGTGCCAGCAGCTTAGGGGCGGCCTACTCCTACGAGCAGTACTTC
TRBV7-9	TRBJ1-1	.	.	CASSLGVGSTEAFF	TGTGCCAGCAGCTTAGGGGTTGGGAGCACTGAAGCTTTCTTT